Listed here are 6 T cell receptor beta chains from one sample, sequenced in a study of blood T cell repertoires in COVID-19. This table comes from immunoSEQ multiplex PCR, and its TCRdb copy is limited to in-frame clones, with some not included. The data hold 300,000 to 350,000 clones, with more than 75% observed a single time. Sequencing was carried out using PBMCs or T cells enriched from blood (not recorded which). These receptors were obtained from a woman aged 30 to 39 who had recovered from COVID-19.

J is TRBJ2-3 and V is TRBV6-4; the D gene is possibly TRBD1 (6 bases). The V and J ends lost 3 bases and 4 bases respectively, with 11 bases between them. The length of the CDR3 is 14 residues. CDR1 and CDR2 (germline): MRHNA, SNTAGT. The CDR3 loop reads CASSEGRGADTQYF. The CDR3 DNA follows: TGTGCCAGCAGTGAGGGCAGGGGAGCAGATACGCAGTATTTT.

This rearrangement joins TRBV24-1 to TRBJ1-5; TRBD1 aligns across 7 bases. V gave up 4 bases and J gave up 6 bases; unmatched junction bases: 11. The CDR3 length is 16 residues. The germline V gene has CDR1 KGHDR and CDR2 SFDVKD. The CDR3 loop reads CATSDRTTGLPQPQHF. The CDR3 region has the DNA TGTGCCACCAGTGACCGGACGACAGGGCTCCCTCAGCCCCAGCATTTT.

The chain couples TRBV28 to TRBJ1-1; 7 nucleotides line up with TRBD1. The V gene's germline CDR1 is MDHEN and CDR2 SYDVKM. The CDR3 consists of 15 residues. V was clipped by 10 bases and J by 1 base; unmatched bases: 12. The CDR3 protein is CATYVGQRANTEAFF. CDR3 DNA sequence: TGTGCCACCTACGTGGGACAGAGGGCGAACACTGAAGCTTTCTTT.

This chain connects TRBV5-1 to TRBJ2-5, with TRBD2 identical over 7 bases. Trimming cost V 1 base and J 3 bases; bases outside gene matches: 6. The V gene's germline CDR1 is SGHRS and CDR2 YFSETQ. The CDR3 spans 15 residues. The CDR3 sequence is CASSLFAAGEETQYF. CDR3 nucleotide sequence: TGCGCCAGCAGCTTGTTTGCGGCGGGGGAAGAGACCCAGTACTTC.

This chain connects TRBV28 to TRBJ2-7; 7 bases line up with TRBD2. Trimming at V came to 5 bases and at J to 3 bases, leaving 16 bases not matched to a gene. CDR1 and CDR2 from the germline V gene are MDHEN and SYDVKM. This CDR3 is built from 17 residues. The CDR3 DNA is TGTGCCAGCAGTCAACTTCCCGGGGGGATTTCGGTCTACGAGCAGTACTTC. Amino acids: CASSQLPGGISVYEQYF.

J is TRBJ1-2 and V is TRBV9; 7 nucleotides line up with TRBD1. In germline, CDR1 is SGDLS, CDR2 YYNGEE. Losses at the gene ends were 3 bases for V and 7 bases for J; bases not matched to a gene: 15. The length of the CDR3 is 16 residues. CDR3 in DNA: TGTGCCAGCAGCGAGCCCCTGGCAGGGGGGATCGGTGGCTACACCTTC. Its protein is CASSEPLAGGIGGYTF.